This passage covers 27 T cell receptor beta chains from one sample sequenced in a study of T cell repertoires in cytomegalovirus infection. Each CDR3 protein is one row after TCRdb ran MiXCR on the reads. The table shows hundreds of thousands of distinct CDR3 sequences, with approximately 25% occurring only once. Source material: CD8+ T cells from PBMCs. These receptors were taken from a human donor in good health (CMV status not recorded). Some clones in this sample may be carry-over from other donors' samples.

The J gene is TRBJ1-5, the V gene TRBV28, with a tentative D call TRBD1 (5 bases). In germline, CDR1 is MDHEN, CDR2 SYDVKM. V lost 5 bases and J 0 bases, leaving 14 bases between the germline ends. The CDR3 consists of 16 residues. Here the CDR3 DNA reads TGTGCCAGCAGTAGCCGCCGGACATATAGCAATCAGCCCCAGCATTTT. Encoded protein: CASSSRRTYSNQPQHF.

On this clonotype itself: A much bigger clone sits one base away, suggesting this may be a read error. J is TRBJ2-1 and V is TRBV11-2; 7 nucleotides align to TRBD2. Germline-derived CDR1 and CDR2 are SGHAT and FQNNGV. The CDR3 is 13 residues long. The CDR3 sequence: CASSRRGGDEQIF. The DNA of the CDR3 is TGTGCCAGCAGCCGAAGGGGAGGGGATGAGCAGATCTTC.

This clonotype was observed a few times. V and J are TRBV10-2 and TRBJ1-1; tentative D call: TRBD1 (6 bases). This CDR3 is 13 amino acids long. V was shortened by 6 bases and J by 4 bases, with 12 bases between the two germline ends. CDR1 is WSHSY, CDR2 SAAADI, per germline. CDR3 sequence reads: CASSGGRPTEAFF. The DNA of the CDR3 is TGCGCCAGCAGCGGGGGGCGACCCACTGAAGCTTTCTTT.

This clonotype appeared a few times. V usage is TRBV14 and J usage is TRBJ1-2; D is possibly TRBD1 (6 bases). The length of the CDR3 is 15 residues. Trimming removed 5 bases from V and 4 bases from J, with 17 bases in between. Germline V gene sequence: CDR1 SGHDN, CDR2 FVKESK. CDR3: CASSYLRTVRYGYTF. The CDR3 bases are TGTGCCAGCAGCTATCTCAGGACAGTCCGCTATGGCTACACCTTC.

This clonotype was detected ten times or more. This rearrangement joins TRBV7-9 to TRBJ2-1; D is unresolved. The CDR3 spans 14 residues. Trimming removed 3 bases from V and 5 bases from J, with 11 bases in between. Germline V gives CDR1 SEHNR, CDR2 FQNEAQ (reference sequence). The CDR3: CASSFPSGNNEQFF. CDR3 DNA sequence: TGTGCCAGCAGCTTCCCAAGTGGGAACAATGAGCAGTTCTTC.

Comments on this clonotype: A read error may be the cause here, since a much bigger clone is one base away. The chain joins TRBV7-9 to TRBJ2-3; 10 bases fit TRBD2. The CDR3 is 16 amino acids. CDR1 and CDR2 from the germline V gene are SEHNR and FQNEAQ (reference sequence). The CDR3 spells CVSSFPAGGLGDTQYF. CDR3 in DNA: TGTGTCAGCAGCTTTCCAGCGGGGGGGCTAGGCGATACGCAGTATTTT.

CDR3 DNA sequence: TGTGCCAGCAGCCCACAGGGAGGTGGTCAGCCCCAGCATTTT. Protein: CASSPQGGGQPQHF. The V and J genes are TRBV9 and TRBJ1-5; D is perhaps TRBD1 (6 bases). V shed 4 bases and J shed 6 bases, with 14 bases lying between them. The germline CDR1 and CDR2 sequences are SGDLS and YYNGEE. The CDR3 has 14 residues.

Here the CDR3 DNA reads TGTGCCAGCTCCGACGGGGACAGGGGGAATCAGCCCCAGCATTTT. Translated: CASSDGDRGNQPQHF. The chain recombines TRBV27 with TRBJ1-5, with 11 bases aligning to TRBD1. The CDR3 runs 15 residues. Germline CDR1 reads MNHEY; CDR2 reads SMNVEV (reference sequence). V trimming: 8 bases; J trimming: 4 bases; junction bases outside the gene matches: 7.

As regards this clonotype: The junction does not match germline at one end; this may be a read error. V gene TRBV5-1 combines with J gene TRBJ2-1; the D call may be TRBD1 or TRBD2 (6 bases each). Germline-derived CDR1 and CDR2 are SGHRS and YFSETQ. The CDR3 extends over 15 amino acids. CDR3 region: CANSWTRGDYNEQFF. The DNA for the CDR3 is TGCGCCAACAGCTGGACGAGGGGGGACTACAATGAGCAGTTCTTC.

In its sample, this clonotype was seen many times. CDR3 DNA sequence: TGCAGTGCGCGAGGTCGGGGACTCAATGAGCAGTTCTTC. It codes for CSARGRGLNEQFF. The chain carries TRBV20-1 and TRBJ2-1, with a tentative D call TRBD2 (6 bases). CDR1 and CDR2 from the germline V gene are DFQATT and SNEGSKA (reference sequence). This CDR3 has 13 residues. V lost 6 bases to trimming and J lost 6 bases, with 15 bases between them.

Ten or more counts support this clonotype. This chain uses TRBV7-2 with TRBJ1-2; no clear D. The V and J ends lost 4 bases and 0 bases respectively, with 15 bases between them. In germline, CDR1 is SGHTA, CDR2 FQGNSA. This CDR3 region has 16 residues. As DNA, the CDR3 is TGTGCCAGCAGCTCCGGCACAAGGACTTCTAACTATGGCTACACCTTC. Its protein is CASSSGTRTSNYGYTF.

This clonotype showed up just a few times. The V gene is TRBV6-2 or TRBV6-3, the J gene TRBJ1-2; the D gene is possibly TRBD1 (5 bases). Germline V lookup: CDR1 MNHEY, CDR2 SVGEGT. This CDR3 has 15 amino acids. With 4 bases removed from V and 4 bases from J, the gap between germline ends came to 16 bases. The DNA of the CDR3 is TGTGCCAGCAGTTCGAGGGTGGGGCGCGGCTATGGCTACACCTTC. It is translated as CASSSRVGRGYGYTF.

For the CDR3, the DNA is TGCGCCAGCAGCCAAGTAACTAGCACCCTCTCCTACAATGAGCAGTTCTTC. This codes for CASSQVTSTLSYNEQFF. The V gene is TRBV4-1, the J gene TRBJ2-1, with a tentative D call TRBD2 (6 bases). The CDR3 is made up of 17 amino acids. The V gene lost 1 base and the J gene lost 0 bases, with 13 bases spanning the gap. Germline loops: CDR1 MGHRA, CDR2 YSYEKL.

This clonotype was seen more than once but under ten times. The chain employs TRBV5-5 and TRBJ2-7; 10 bases align to TRBD1. The CDR3 has 15 residues. J lost 3 bases, V lost 5 bases, and 8 bases had no gene match. Germline V gives CDR1 SGHKS, CDR2 YYEKEE (reference sequence). CDR3 region: CASSPGTGALYEQYF. DNA for the CDR3: TGTGCCAGCAGTCCCGGGACAGGGGCACTCTACGAGCAGTACTTC.

This clonotype occurred many times. V gene TRBV6-2 or TRBV6-3 combines with J gene TRBJ2-1; D not resolved. The CDR3 extends over 12 amino acids. Germline CDR1 reads MNHEY; CDR2 reads SVGEGT. V gave up 5 bases and J gave up 6 bases, with 8 bases separating them. CDR3 loop: CASSQSINEQFF. The CDR3 nucleotides are TGTGCCAGCAGTCAGTCGATCAATGAGCAGTTCTTC.

The chain couples TRBV25-1 to TRBJ1-2; D remains unclear. Germline CDR1 MGHDK, CDR2 SYGVNS. This CDR3 has 14 residues. The ends were cut back, 0 bases at V and 6 bases at J, with 11 bases in the middle. CDR3 bases: TGTGCCAGCAGTGAATATATACACTCCGATGGCTACACCTTC. It codes for CASSEYIHSDGYTF.

This clonotype turned up a few times. This chain links TRBV2 with TRBJ2-1; D is possibly TRBD1 or TRBD2 (5 bases each). The CDR3 is made up of 16 amino acids. Between the trimmed V and J ends, which lost 8 bases and 0 bases, there was a span of 17 bases. CDR1 and CDR2 (germline): SNHLY, FYNNEI. The CDR3 DNA follows: TGTGCCAGCTTGGGGGTTCTGCCTCCCTCCTACAATGAGCAGTTCTTC. It is translated as CASLGVLPPSYNEQFF.

The V gene is TRBV24-1, the J gene TRBJ2-1; D unclear. CDR3 length: 17 residues. Trimming stripped 4 bases from V and 0 bases from J, with 15 bases between. CDR1 KGHDR and CDR2 SFDVKD come from the germline V gene. As DNA, the CDR3 is TGTGCCACCAGTGACTTGAGCAGGCCGAGCTCCTACAATGAGCAGTTCTTC. Residues: CATSDLSRPSSYNEQFF.

The CDR3 bases are TGTGCCAGCAGTTATGGGGAGACTCACAATGAGCAGTTCTTC. It specifies CASSYGETHNEQFF. V is TRBV6-5 and J is TRBJ2-1; tentative D call: TRBD2 (5 bases). The germline V and J ends were trimmed by 3 bases and 5 bases, with 11 bases remaining between them. CDR1 MNHEY and CDR2 SVGAGI come from the germline V gene. This CDR3 has 14 residues.

J is TRBJ2-3 and V is TRBV12-3 or TRBV12-4; TRBD1 agrees at 8 bases. CDR3 length: 17 residues. V gave up 6 bases and J gave up 2 bases; unmatched junction bases: 13. The chain's CDR3 is CASSLGPRGRNTDTQYF. The CDR3 DNA follows: TGTGCCAGCAGCCTGGGGCCCAGGGGGCGTAACACAGATACGCAGTATTTT.

The chain couples TRBV9 to TRBJ2-5; D uncertain. Germline V CDR1 and CDR2: SGDLS, YYNGEE. Trimming left V 0 bases short and J 5 bases short, with 14 bases between. The CDR3 loop spans 15 amino acids. CDR3: CASSVEGNPTETQYF. The CDR3 DNA reads TGTGCCAGCAGCGTAGAAGGAAACCCTACGGAGACCCAGTACTTC.

The chain recombines TRBV12-3 or TRBV12-4 with TRBJ2-5; 7 nucleotides agree with TRBD2. The CDR3 runs 15 residues. With V trimmed by 6 bases and J by 2 bases, 9 bases remained unmatched. The CDR3 sequence: CASSRGGLAQETQYF. For the CDR3, the DNA is TGTGCCAGCAGCCGGGGAGGGCTAGCACAAGAGACCCAGTACTTC.

V is TRBV14 and J is TRBJ1-2, with TRBD1 matching over 9 bases. The CDR3 extends over 14 amino acids. Germline V CDR1 and CDR2: SGHDN, FVKESK. V was clipped by 4 bases and J by 8 bases; unmatched bases: 8. DNA for the CDR3: TGTGCCAGCAGCCTGGACAGGGGCTGGGACGGCTACACCTTC. It is translated as CASSLDRGWDGYTF.

The sample holds many counts of this clonotype. The rearrangement joins TRBV6-2 or TRBV6-3 to TRBJ2-4; D uncertain. The V end was cut by 0 bases, the J end by 9 bases, with 18 bases between. CDR1 and CDR2 from the germline V gene are MNHEY and SVGEGT. This CDR3 has 16 residues. The CDR3 region has the DNA TGTGCCAGCAGTTACTCAAAACCCGCCTTCTCGATCATTCAGTACTTC. Translation gives CASSYSKPAFSIIQYF.

There are many counts of this clonotype. This chain connects TRBV7-2 to TRBJ2-5; D is ambiguous. The CDR3 length is 14 residues. The germline V gene encodes CDR1 SGHTA and CDR2 FQGNSA. Trimming pared 1 base from V and 4 bases from J, leaving 10 bases between. The CDR3 DNA follows: TGTGCCAGCAGCTTAGTTGGTTTTGGAGAGACCCAGTACTTC. Translated, it gives CASSLVGFGETQYF.

V is TRBV28 and J is TRBJ1-5, with D uncertain. V was pared by 2 bases and J by 7 bases, with 12 bases between. The CDR3 length is 14 residues. Germline V gives CDR1 MDHEN, CDR2 SYDVKM. The CDR3 DNA is TGTGCCAGCAGTTTACCCAGTTCCGGGCAGCCCCAGCATTTT. Amino acids: CASSLPSSGQPQHF. The full variable domain, rest sourced from reference TRBV28 and TRBJ1-5, is DVKVTQSSRYLVKRTGEKVFLECVQDMDHENMFWYRQDPGLGLRLIYFSYDVKMKEKGDIPEGYSVSREKKERFSLILESASTNQTSMYLCASSLPSSGQPQHFGDGTRLSIL.

A word on this clonotype: Its ends do not fully match the called genes, so a read error is possible. This chain links TRBV14 with TRBJ2-1, with D perhaps matching TRBD2 (6 bases). Germline CDR1 is SGHDN and CDR2 is FVKESK. The CDR3 has 12 residues. CDR3 residues: CANSPGGLGLFF. DNA of the CDR3: TGTGCCAACAGCCCCGGGGGACTGGGGCTCTTCTTC.